The following is a T cell receptor beta chain sequence with its context. This entry belongs to a study of patients and donors after allogeneic stem cell transplantation. TCRdb re-called the RT-PCR reads through MiXCR, storing one row per CDR3 protein. The top ten hold 72% of the sample, which has some 40,000 distinct CDR3 sequences, under 40% seen once. The receptor was derived from a human donor who was either an allogeneic HSCT recipient or a stem cell or donor lymphocyte infusion donor (not recorded which). It is not recorded whose cells these are; they may come from a transplant donor. The sample taken for sequencing was blood, either unsorted or a sorted T cell fraction (not recorded which).

CDR3 nucleotides: TGCAGTGCTAGACTCCTCAGAAACACCATATATTTT. Protein product: CSARLLRNTIYF. V usage is TRBV20-1 and J usage is TRBJ1-3; no clear D gene. CDR1 and CDR2 (germline): DFQATT, SNEGSKA (reference sequence). The V end lost 2 bases, the J end lost 5 bases, and 7 bases lay between the germline ends. This CDR3 region has 12 residues.